This T cell receptor beta chain stems from a study of T cell responses to AZD1222 COVID-19 vaccine. Points from the study as a whole: The study sampled repertoires only after the peak T cell response. Only six people who got AZD1222 tested seropositive at baseline.

Sequenced by immunoSEQ multiplex PCR; TCRdb stores in-frame clones only, minus some. The repertoire consists of 85,000 to 110,000 clones, with 90% occurring once and the leading ten covering around 4.8%. Regarding this clone: Antigen: not known.

V shed 1 base and J 5 bases; nucleotides not matched to a gene: 7. This CDR3 spans 15 amino acids. Per germline, CDR1 LGHNA and CDR2 YSLEER. V and J are TRBV4-3 and TRBJ2-7; TRBD1 matches at 8 bases. This TCR was sampled from an adult in good health. Sequencing used peripheral blood, obtained on day 0 of AZD1222 vaccination. The CDR3 region has the DNA TGCGCCAGCAGCCAAGGCAGGGGGCTGAGGAACGAGCAGTACTTC. Translating gives CASSQGRGLRNEQYF.